These 32 T cell receptor beta chains were sequenced from one sample in a study of cytomegalovirus exposure and HLA in healthy donors. PCR used 60 Vbeta primers and 13 Jbeta primers. Method: immunoSEQ multiplex PCR; TCRdb's copy keeps in-frame clones and lacks some. This sample has 95,000 to 100,000 clones, with about 85% found just once. The sequencing input was PBMCs. Receptor source: a man younger than 45 in good health and CMV-seronegative.

The chain recombines TRBV28 with TRBJ2-7, with TRBD1 matching over 7 bases. This CDR3 contains 15 residues. Germline CDR1 is MDHEN and CDR2 is SYDVKM. V shed 4 bases, J shed 1 base, and the junction held 7 bases outside the gene matches. The DNA of the CDR3 is TGTGCCAGCAGTTCCTCAGGGGGTGGTTCCTACGAGCAGTACTTC. Its translation is CASSSSGGGSYEQYF.

CDR3 region: CASRTVFQEGEQYF. CDR3 nucleotides: TGTGCCAGCAGGACGGTATTTCAGGAGGGCGAGCAGTACTTC. The chain employs TRBV6-1 and TRBJ2-7; a possible D gene is TRBD2 (6 bases). The CDR3 totals 14 residues. The germline V gene has CDR1 MNHNS and CDR2 SASEGT. Trimming left V 6 bases short and J 6 bases short, with 18 bases between.

This clone turned up a few times. J is TRBJ1-2 and V is TRBV4-1; 8 bases align to TRBD1. Germline V gene lookup returns CDR1 MGHRA and CDR2 YSYEKL. CDR3 length: 15 amino acids. V dropped 2 bases and J dropped 4; count of bases not matched to a gene: 6. The CDR3 loop is CASSQQQGVGYGYTF. CDR3 DNA: TGCGCCAGCAGCCAACAACAGGGGGTTGGCTATGGCTACACCTTC.

The chain carries TRBV5-6 and TRBJ1-2; tentative D call: TRBD1 (5 bases). The ends were cut back, 7 bases at V and 8 bases at J, with 15 bases in the middle. The CDR3 totals 12 residues. CDR1 is SGHDT and CDR2 is YYEEEE in the germline V gene. CDR3 sequence: CASDGTPKGYTF. The CDR3 region has the DNA TGTGCCAGCGACGGGACTCCTAAGGGCTACACCTTC.

The chain joins TRBV4-3 to TRBJ2-7, with 12 bases fitting TRBD1. Germline values: CDR1 LGHNA, CDR2 YSLEER. The CDR3 has 15 amino acids. The junction had 5 bases not matched to a gene; V was cut back by 4 bases and J by 4 bases. Written as DNA, the CDR3 is TGCGCCAGCAGCCGTGGGACAGGGGGCACGTACGAGCAGTACTTC. It codes for CASSRGTGGTYEQYF.

CDR3 sequence: CASSLSRLDTQYF. The DNA for the CDR3 is TGTGCCAGCAGCTTATCCCGGTTGGATACGCAGTATTTT. The V gene is TRBV11-1, the J gene TRBJ2-3; no firm D call. V dropped 2 bases and J dropped 6 bases, with 9 bases sitting between them. Germline V lookup: CDR1 SGHAT, CDR2 FQDESV (reference sequence). The CDR3 loop spans 13 amino acids.

This clone came up once. The chain has TRBV19 and TRBJ1-2, with D unclear. Trimming cost V 7 bases and J 4 bases, with 13 bases left between them. The CDR3 loop spans 13 amino acids. Looked up from germline, CDR1 is LNHDA and CDR2 is SQIVND (reference sequence). The CDR3 sequence: CASTRGGGYGYTF. The CDR3 bases are TGTGCCAGTACTAGAGGTGGCGGCTATGGCTACACCTTC.

This chain uses TRBV19 with TRBJ1-1; 7 bases line up with TRBD1. V trimming: 3 bases; J trimming: 4 bases; junction bases outside the gene matches: 11. Per the germline V gene, CDR1 is LNHDA and CDR2 is SQIVND (reference sequence). CDR3 length equals 16 residues. The CDR3 region has the DNA TGTGCCAGTAGTATTGGACAGGTACGAAAGAGCACTGAAGCTTTCTTT. Encoded protein: CASSIGQVRKSTEAFF.

The chain has TRBV27 and TRBJ1-1, with a weak D call TRBD1 (5 bases). CDR1 is MNHEY, CDR2 SMNVEV, per germline (reference sequence). Between the trimmed V and J ends, which lost 3 bases and 0 bases, there was a span of 8 bases. The CDR3 contains 14 residues. The CDR3 loop is CASSFRGMNTEAFF. CDR3 nucleotide sequence: TGTGCCAGCAGTTTCCGGGGGATGAACACTGAAGCTTTCTTT.

The chain carries TRBV11-2 and TRBJ2-1; possible D gene TRBD1, 5 bases. With 2 bases removed from V and 4 bases from J, the gap between germline ends came to 12 bases. The V gene's germline CDR1 is SGHAT and CDR2 FQNNGV. The CDR3 is 15 residues long. The DNA for the CDR3 is TGTGCCAGCAGCTTACGACAGATATCATACAATGAGCAGTTCTTC. Its protein product is CASSLRQISYNEQFF.

The rearrangement uses TRBV28 and TRBJ1-2; tentative D call: TRBD1 (5 bases). V lost 7 bases to trimming and J lost 4 bases, with 16 bases between them. The CDR3 spans 14 residues. The germline gives CDR1 MDHEN, CDR2 SYDVKM. This CDR3 is CASIARARVYGYTF. In DNA form, the CDR3 reads TGTGCCAGCATCGCAAGGGCCAGGGTCTATGGCTACACCTTC.

The rearrangement uses TRBV29-1 and TRBJ1-2; 7 bases map to TRBD1. CDR3 length equals 13 residues. The germline CDR1 and CDR2 sequences are SQVTM and ANQGSEA. V was clipped by 2 bases and J by 0 bases; unmatched bases: 0. CDR3 nucleotide sequence: TGCAGCGTTGAACAGGGGGCTAACTATGGCTACACCTTC. Protein: CSVEQGANYGYTF.

V and J are TRBV5-6 and TRBJ1-5; 7 bases align to TRBD1. Germline V gene lookup returns CDR1 SGHDT and CDR2 YYEEEE. The CDR3 is 14 amino acids. V was clipped by 3 bases and J by 3 bases; unmatched bases: 3. This chain's CDR3 is CASSSDRTNQPQHF. CDR3 DNA: TGTGCCAGCAGCTCGGACAGGACCAATCAGCCCCAGCATTTT.

This chain uses TRBV19 with TRBJ2-1; no definite D call. The germline V and J ends were trimmed by 7 bases and 3 bases, with 7 bases remaining between them. Germline V gene data show CDR1 as LNHDA and CDR2 as SQIVND (reference sequence). The CDR3 length is 12 residues. The CDR3, as DNA: TGTGCCAGTACCGCAGGCTACAATGAGCAGTTCTTC. The encoded protein is CASTAGYNEQFF. The entire variable domain, with the rest obtained from reference TRBV19 and TRBJ2-1, is as follows: DGGITQSPKYLFRKEGQNVTLSCEQNLNHDAMYWYRQDPGQGLRLIYYSQIVNDFQKGDIAEGYSVSREKKESFPLTVTSAQKNPTAFYLCASTAGYNEQFFGPGTRLTVL.

V usage is TRBV4-1 and J usage is TRBJ2-4; D possibly corresponds to TRBD2 (5 bases). V lost 0 bases to trimming and J lost 1 base, with 13 bases between them. CDR3 length equals 17 residues. Germline CDR1 reads MGHRA; CDR2 reads YSYEKL. CDR3: CASSQDRGFGAKNIQYF. As DNA, the CDR3 is TGCGCCAGCAGCCAAGATCGGGGATTTGGGGCCAAAAACATTCAGTACTTC.

The V and J genes are TRBV27 and TRBJ1-2; 9 positions match TRBD1. The V segment lost 5 bases and the J segment 7 bases; nucleotides outside the gene matches: 8. This CDR3 has 14 amino acids. Germline V lookup: CDR1 MNHEY, CDR2 SMNVEV (reference sequence). In DNA, the CDR3 is TGTGCCAGCAGTAAAGGACAGGGGATAAGTGGCTACACCTTC. This translates into CASSKGQGISGYTF.

Concerning this clone: The junction and the germline gene differ at one end; a read error may be behind it. The chain carries TRBV6-1 and TRBJ2-7; TRBD1 matches 7 bases. The CDR3 covers 17 residues. CDR1 is MNHNS, CDR2 SASEGT, per germline. In DNA, the CDR3 is TGTGCCAACAGTGAGGTTTTTAGGGGACAGCGGACCTACGAGCAGTACTTC. This sequence encodes CANSEVFRGQRTYEQYF.

The V call is TRBV5-1, the J call TRBJ2-7, with no clear D. The length of the CDR3 is 13 residues. The V gene lost 0 bases and the J gene lost 4 bases, with 8 bases spanning the gap. CDR1 and CDR2 from the germline V gene are SGHRS and YFSETQ. The CDR3 loop reads CASSLVEEYEQYF. CDR3 sequence (DNA): TGCGCCAGCAGCTTGGTCGAGGAGTACGAGCAGTACTTC.

The chain employs TRBV28 and TRBJ2-7; 15 bases are a match to TRBD2. This CDR3 spans 17 amino acids. Germline assignment: CDR1 MDHEN and CDR2 SYDVKM. Trimming took 5 bases from V and 2 from J; bases not matched to a gene: 7. DNA for the CDR3: TGTGCCAGCAGTACGGGGACTAGCGGGAGGAACCCCTACGAGCAGTACTTC. Translating gives CASSTGTSGRNPYEQYF. Filled out from reference TRBV28 and TRBJ2-7, the complete variable domain reads DVKVTQSSRYLVKRTGEKVFLECVQDMDHENMFWYRQDPGLGLRLIYFSYDVKMKEKGDIPEGYSVSREKKERFSLILESASTNQTSMYLCASSTGTSGRNPYEQYFGPGTRLTVT.

This chain connects TRBV27 to TRBJ2-6; a weak D match, TRBD1 (5 bases). Trimming pared 8 bases from V and 4 bases from J, leaving 15 bases between. In germline, CDR1 is MNHEY, CDR2 SMNVEV (reference sequence). The length of the CDR3 is 15 residues. CDR3 protein: CASASSRAGANVLTF. The CDR3 DNA follows: TGTGCCAGCGCCTCCTCCAGGGCGGGGGCCAACGTCCTGACTTTC. The full variable domain, rest sourced from reference TRBV27 and TRBJ2-6, is EAQVTQNPRYLITVTGKKLTVTCSQNMNHEYMSWYRQDPGLGLRQIYYSMNVEVTDKGDVPEGYKVSRKEKRNFPLILESPSPNQTSLYFCASASSRAGANVLTFGAGSRLTVL.

As DNA, the CDR3 is TGTGCCAGCAGCCTCGGTAGAAAACTTGGCTACACCTTC. Encoded protein: CASSLGRKLGYTF. The chain is built from TRBV14 and TRBJ1-2, with D unresolved. This CDR3 is built from 13 residues. Germline-derived CDR1 and CDR2 are SGHDN and FVKESK. The germline V and J ends were trimmed by 4 bases and 7 bases, with 13 bases remaining between them.

The rearrangement uses TRBV13 and TRBJ2-1; 8 bases agree with TRBD2. Looked up from germline, CDR1 is PRHDT and CDR2 is FYEKMQ (reference sequence). The ends lost 4 bases at V and 4 bases at J; junction bases unmatched: 9. The CDR3 has 16 residues. CDR3 in amino acids: CASSSGGARSYNEQFF. As DNA, the CDR3 is TGTGCCAGCAGCTCGGGGGGGGCGAGAAGTTACAATGAGCAGTTCTTC.

V is TRBV6-1 and J is TRBJ2-7; perhaps TRBD1 as D (6 bases). The germline CDR1 and CDR2 sequences are MNHNS and SASEGT. The V and J ends lost 9 bases and 0 bases respectively, with 12 bases between them. This CDR3 is built from 13 residues. The CDR3, as DNA: TGTGCCAGTTATAAGGACAGCTCCTACGAGCAGTACTTC. This sequence encodes CASYKDSSYEQYF.

The CDR3 loop is CASRARRNTDTQYF. Here the CDR3 DNA reads TGTGCCAGCAGGGCGAGGCGAAACACAGATACGCAGTATTTT. The chain uses TRBV6-6 and TRBJ2-3; D gene uncertain. CDR1 is MNHNY, CDR2 SVGAGI, per germline (reference sequence). V was shortened by 6 bases and J by 2 bases, with 12 bases between the two germline ends. The CDR3 covers 14 residues.

The CDR3 DNA follows: TGTGCCAGCAGTGACCGGGCCTACAATGAGCAGTTCTTC. Its translation: CASSDRAYNEQFF. The genes are TRBV6-4 and TRBJ2-1; D is uncertain. Trimming removed 2 bases at V and 2 bases at J, with 4 bases between. Per germline, CDR1 MRHNA and CDR2 SNTAGT. CDR3 length: 13 residues.

This chain joins TRBV5-1 and TRBJ1-1, with D unclear. Per germline, CDR1 SGHRS and CDR2 YFSETQ. The CDR3 length is 15 residues. V lost 4 bases and J lost 3, with 16 bases in between. The CDR3, as DNA: TGCGCCAGCAGCATCCCGACTAAGGAGTACACTGAAGCTTTCTTT. Translating it yields CASSIPTKEYTEAFF.

The gene calls are TRBV6-6 and TRBJ1-1; 9 bases fit TRBD1. After removal of 5 bases from V and 4 bases from J, the junction contained 8 bases not matched to a gene. The germline V gene has CDR1 MNHNY and CDR2 SVGAGI (reference sequence). The CDR3 spans 15 residues. CDR3 in amino acids: CASSRGQGVFTEAFF. As DNA, the CDR3 is TGTGCCAGCAGTCGGGGACAGGGTGTTTTCACTGAAGCTTTCTTT.

Details on this clone: The sample carries other DNA sequences with the same CDR3. The J gene is TRBJ2-3, the V gene TRBV20-1; D gene ambiguous. Germline CDR1 DFQATT, CDR2 SNEGSKA (reference sequence). Trimming removed 3 bases at V and 3 bases at J, with 4 bases between. This CDR3 is built from 11 residues. The CDR3, as DNA: TGCAGTGCTAGCCTTACAGATACGCAGTATTTT. It translates to CSASLTDTQYF.

This clone was seen more than once but under ten times. The V call is TRBV9, the J call TRBJ2-3; weak D call: TRBD2 (5 bases). CDR3 length equals 14 residues. Germline V lookup: CDR1 SGDLS, CDR2 YYNGEE. The V and J ends lost 0 bases and 4 bases respectively, with 9 bases between them. This CDR3 is CASSVAGSPDTQYF. The CDR3 nucleotides read TGTGCCAGCAGCGTAGCGGGGTCACCAGATACGCAGTATTTT.

This clone was seen once. V is TRBV28 and J is TRBJ1-5, with D perhaps matching TRBD1 (6 bases). CDR1 is MDHEN and CDR2 is SYDVKM in the germline V gene. The CDR3 is 13 residues long. V lost 8 bases to trimming and J lost 4 bases, with 12 bases between them. This chain's CDR3 is CASSPRGNQPQHF. For the CDR3, the DNA is TGTGCCAGCTCCCCGAGGGGGAATCAGCCCCAGCATTTT.

The chain couples TRBV15 to TRBJ1-2; D is ambiguous. Germline V gene lookup returns CDR1 LNHNV and CDR2 YYDKDF (reference sequence). The CDR3 extends over 12 amino acids. V was clipped by 0 bases and J by 4 bases, with 3 bases between them. The CDR3 is CATSRDSYGYTF. The CDR3, as DNA: TGTGCCACCAGCAGAGACTCCTATGGCTACACCTTC.

This clone was counted between two and nine times. The chain combines TRBV29-1 with TRBJ2-5, with 8 bases identical to TRBD1. Germline V gene data show CDR1 as SQVTM and CDR2 as ANQGSEA. There are 13 residues in the CDR3. Trimming removed 0 bases from V and 3 bases from J; junction bases left unmatched: 0. The CDR3 nucleotides are TGCAGCGTTGAAGAGGACAGGGAAGAGACCCAGTACTTC. It is translated as CSVEEDREETQYF.